The entry that follows covers one T cell receptor beta chain sequence. Trimming pared 4 bases from V and 7 bases from J, leaving 14 bases between. The length of the CDR3 is 15 residues. CDR1 is MDHEN and CDR2 is SYDVKM in the germline V gene. This entry comes from a study of blood T cell repertoires in COVID-19. Study-level information: The origin of the acute and convalescent COVID-19 samples was the United States, Italy and Spain. PBMCs, B-cell-depleted T cells, or T cells were the source of the cDNA or gDNA that made up the material.

As processed by the authors: Reference gene primer amplification gave nucleated cell count estimates. Produced via immunoSEQ multiplex PCR; TCRdb's table is partial and in-frame only. Clone size and V and J calls were adopted from that table, with D and trimming inferred from the DNA. Of 86,000 or so clones in the sample, around 80% were seen once. The receptor was derived from a man aged 65 to 85 with acute or convalescent COVID-19. This sequence joins TRBV28 and TRBJ1-6; D remains ambiguous. Material for sequencing was peripheral blood. CDR3 nucleotide sequence: TGTGCCAGCAGTTCCGAGGGCCGTGGGAATTCACCCCTCCACTTT. The encoded protein is CASSSEGRGNSPLHF.